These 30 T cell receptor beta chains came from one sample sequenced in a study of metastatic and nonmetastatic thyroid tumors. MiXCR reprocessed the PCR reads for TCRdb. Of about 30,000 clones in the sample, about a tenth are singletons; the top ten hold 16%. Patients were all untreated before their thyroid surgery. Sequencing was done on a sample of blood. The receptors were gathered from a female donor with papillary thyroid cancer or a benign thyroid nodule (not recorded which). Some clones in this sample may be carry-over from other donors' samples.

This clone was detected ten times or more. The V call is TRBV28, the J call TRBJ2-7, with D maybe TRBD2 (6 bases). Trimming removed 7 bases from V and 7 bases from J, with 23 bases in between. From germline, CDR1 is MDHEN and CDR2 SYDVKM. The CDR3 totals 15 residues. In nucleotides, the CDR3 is TGTGCCAGCAACAATATGCCCTCCGGGACTTATGAGCAGTACTTC. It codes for CASNNMPSGTYEQYF.

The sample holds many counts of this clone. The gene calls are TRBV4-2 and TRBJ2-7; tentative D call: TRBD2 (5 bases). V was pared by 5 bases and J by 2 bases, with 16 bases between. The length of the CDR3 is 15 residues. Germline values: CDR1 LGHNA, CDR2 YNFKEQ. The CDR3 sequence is CASSVGRGSAYEQYF. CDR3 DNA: TGTGCCAGCAGCGTAGGAAGAGGGAGTGCCTACGAGCAGTACTTC.

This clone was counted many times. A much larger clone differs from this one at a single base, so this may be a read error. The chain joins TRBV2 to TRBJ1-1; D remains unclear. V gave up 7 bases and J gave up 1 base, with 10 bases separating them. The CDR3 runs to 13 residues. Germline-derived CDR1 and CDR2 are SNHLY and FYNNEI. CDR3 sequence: CASIGDRNTEAFF. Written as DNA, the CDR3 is TGTGCCAGCATAGGTGACCGGAACACTGAAGCTTTCTTT.

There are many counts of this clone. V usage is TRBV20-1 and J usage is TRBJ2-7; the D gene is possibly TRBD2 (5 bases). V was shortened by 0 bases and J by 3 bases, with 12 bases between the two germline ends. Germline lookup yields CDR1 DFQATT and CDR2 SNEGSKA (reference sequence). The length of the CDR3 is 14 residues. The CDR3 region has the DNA TGCAGTGCTAGAGAACAGAGCGGACGCTACGAGCAGTACTTC. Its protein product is CSAREQSGRYEQYF.

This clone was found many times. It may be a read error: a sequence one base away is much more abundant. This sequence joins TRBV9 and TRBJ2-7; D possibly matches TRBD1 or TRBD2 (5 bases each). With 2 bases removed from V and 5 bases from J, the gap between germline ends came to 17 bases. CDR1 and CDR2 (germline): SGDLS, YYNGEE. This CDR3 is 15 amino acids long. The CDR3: CASSVDSQGDDEQYF. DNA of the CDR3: TGTGCCAGCAGCGTGGACTCTCAAGGGGATGACGAGCAGTACTTC.

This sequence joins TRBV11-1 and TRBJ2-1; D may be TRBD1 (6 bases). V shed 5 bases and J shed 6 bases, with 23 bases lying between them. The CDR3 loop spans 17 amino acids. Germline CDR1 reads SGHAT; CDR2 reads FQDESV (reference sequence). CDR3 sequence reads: CASSPDSAIFLLNEQFF. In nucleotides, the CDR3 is TGTGCCAGCAGCCCGGACAGCGCCATATTCCTTCTCAATGAGCAGTTCTTC.

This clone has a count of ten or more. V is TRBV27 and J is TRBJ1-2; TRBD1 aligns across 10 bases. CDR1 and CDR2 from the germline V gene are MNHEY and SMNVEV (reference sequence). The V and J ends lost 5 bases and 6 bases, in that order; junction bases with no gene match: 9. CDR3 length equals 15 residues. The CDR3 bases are TGTGCCAGCAGTACTTGGACAGGGGGTACTGATGGCTACACCTTC. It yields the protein CASSTWTGGTDGYTF.

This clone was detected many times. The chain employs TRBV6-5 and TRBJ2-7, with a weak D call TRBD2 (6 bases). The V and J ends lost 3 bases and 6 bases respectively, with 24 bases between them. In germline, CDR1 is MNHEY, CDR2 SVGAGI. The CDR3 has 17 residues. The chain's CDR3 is CASSYLVSSGPRVEQYF. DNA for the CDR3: TGTGCCAGCAGTTATTTAGTCTCCAGCGGGCCGAGGGTCGAGCAGTACTTC.

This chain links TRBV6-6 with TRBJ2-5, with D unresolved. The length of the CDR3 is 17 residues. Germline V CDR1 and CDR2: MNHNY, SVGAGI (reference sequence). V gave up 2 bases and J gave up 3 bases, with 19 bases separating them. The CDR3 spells CASSYRLSYPGEETQYF. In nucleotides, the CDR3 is TGTGCCAGCAGTTACAGGCTGAGCTACCCTGGGGAAGAGACCCAGTACTTC.

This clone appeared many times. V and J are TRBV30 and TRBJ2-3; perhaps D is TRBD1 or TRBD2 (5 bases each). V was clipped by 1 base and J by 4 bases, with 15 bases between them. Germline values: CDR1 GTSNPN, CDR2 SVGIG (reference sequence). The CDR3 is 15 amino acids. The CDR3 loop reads CAWSARGLAADTQYF. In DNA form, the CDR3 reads TGTGCCTGGAGTGCTAGGGGCCTAGCTGCAGATACGCAGTATTTT.

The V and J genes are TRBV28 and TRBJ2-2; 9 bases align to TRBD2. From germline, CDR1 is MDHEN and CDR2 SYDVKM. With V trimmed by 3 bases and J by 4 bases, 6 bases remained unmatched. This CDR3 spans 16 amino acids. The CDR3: CASSFQREDPTGELFF. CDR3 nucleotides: TGTGCCAGCAGTTTTCAGCGGGAGGACCCCACCGGGGAGCTGTTTTTT.

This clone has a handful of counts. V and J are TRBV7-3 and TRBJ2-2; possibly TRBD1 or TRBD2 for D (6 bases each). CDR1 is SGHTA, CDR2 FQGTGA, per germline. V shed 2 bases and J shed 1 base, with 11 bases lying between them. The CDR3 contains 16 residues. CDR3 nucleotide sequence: TGTGCCAGCAGCTTATCGGGGGCCATGAACACCGGGGAGCTGTTTTTT. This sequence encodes CASSLSGAMNTGELFF.

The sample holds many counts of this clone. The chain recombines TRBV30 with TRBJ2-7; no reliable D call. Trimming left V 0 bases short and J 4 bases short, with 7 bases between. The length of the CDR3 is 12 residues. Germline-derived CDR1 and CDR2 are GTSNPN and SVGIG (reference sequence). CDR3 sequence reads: CAWSVSGYEQYF. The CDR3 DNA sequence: TGTGCCTGGAGTGTCTCCGGGTACGAGCAGTACTTC.

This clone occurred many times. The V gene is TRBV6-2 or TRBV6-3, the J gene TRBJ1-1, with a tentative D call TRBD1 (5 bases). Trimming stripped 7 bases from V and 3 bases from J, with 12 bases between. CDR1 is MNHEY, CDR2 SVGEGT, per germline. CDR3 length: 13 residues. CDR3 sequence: CASTTTAYTEAFF. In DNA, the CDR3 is TGTGCCAGCACCACGACAGCCTACACTGAAGCTTTCTTT.

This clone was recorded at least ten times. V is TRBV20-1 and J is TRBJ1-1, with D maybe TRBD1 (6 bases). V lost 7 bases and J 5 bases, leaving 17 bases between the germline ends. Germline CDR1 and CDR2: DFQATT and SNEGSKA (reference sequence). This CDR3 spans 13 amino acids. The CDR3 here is CSGVPQGLTEAFF. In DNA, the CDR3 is TGCAGTGGGGTCCCCCAGGGGTTGACTGAAGCTTTCTTT.

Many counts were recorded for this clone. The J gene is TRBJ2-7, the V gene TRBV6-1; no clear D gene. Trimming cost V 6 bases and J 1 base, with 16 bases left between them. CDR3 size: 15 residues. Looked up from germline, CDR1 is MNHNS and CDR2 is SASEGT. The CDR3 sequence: CASSSPGDPSYEQYF. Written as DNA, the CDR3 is TGTGCCAGCAGCTCCCCGGGTGATCCTTCCTACGAGCAGTACTTC.

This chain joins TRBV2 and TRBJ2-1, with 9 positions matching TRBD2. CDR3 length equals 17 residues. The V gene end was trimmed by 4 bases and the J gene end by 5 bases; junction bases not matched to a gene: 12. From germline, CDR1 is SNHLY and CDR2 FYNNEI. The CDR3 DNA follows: TGTGCCAGCAGTGGCCCCTCTAGGACTAGCGCCGACAATGAGCAGTTCTTC. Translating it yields CASSGPSRTSADNEQFF.

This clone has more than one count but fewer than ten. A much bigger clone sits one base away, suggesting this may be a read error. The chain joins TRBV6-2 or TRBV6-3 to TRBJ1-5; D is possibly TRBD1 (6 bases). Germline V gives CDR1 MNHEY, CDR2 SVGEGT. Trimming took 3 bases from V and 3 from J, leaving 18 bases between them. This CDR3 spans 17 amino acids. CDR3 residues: CASSYLGQMGNNQPQHF. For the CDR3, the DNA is TGTGCCAGCAGTTATCTTGGACAGATGGGGAACAATCAGCCCCAGCATTTT.

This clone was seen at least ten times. CDR3 protein: CASTAYDRGGNTEAFF. In nucleotides, the CDR3 is TGTGCCAGCACCGCATACGACAGGGGCGGGAACACTGAAGCTTTCTTT. This chain connects TRBV11-1 to TRBJ1-1, with 8 bases lining up with TRBD1. J was trimmed by 1 base and V by 7 bases; bases with no gene match: 11. This CDR3 is built from 16 residues. Germline V gene lookup returns CDR1 SGHAT and CDR2 FQDESV (reference sequence).

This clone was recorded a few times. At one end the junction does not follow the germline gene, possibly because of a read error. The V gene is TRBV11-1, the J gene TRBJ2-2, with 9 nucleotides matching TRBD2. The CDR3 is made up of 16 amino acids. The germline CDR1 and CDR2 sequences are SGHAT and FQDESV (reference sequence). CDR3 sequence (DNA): TGTGCCAGCAGCCCTCGGACTAGCGTGAACACCGGGGGGCTGTCTTTT. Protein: CASSPRTSVNTGGLSF.

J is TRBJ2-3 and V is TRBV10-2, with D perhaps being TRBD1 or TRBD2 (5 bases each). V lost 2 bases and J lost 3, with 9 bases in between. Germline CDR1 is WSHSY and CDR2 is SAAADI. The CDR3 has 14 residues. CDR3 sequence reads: CASSERWGTDTQYF. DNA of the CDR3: TGCGCCAGCAGTGAGAGGTGGGGGACAGATACGCAGTATTTT.

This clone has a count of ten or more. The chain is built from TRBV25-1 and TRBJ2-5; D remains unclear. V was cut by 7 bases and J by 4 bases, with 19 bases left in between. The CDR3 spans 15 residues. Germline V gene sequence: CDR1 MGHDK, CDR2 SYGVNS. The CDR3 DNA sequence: TGTGCCAGCACCCCAATGTCGACGCCCGGAGAGACCCAGTACTTC. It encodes CASTPMSTPGETQYF.

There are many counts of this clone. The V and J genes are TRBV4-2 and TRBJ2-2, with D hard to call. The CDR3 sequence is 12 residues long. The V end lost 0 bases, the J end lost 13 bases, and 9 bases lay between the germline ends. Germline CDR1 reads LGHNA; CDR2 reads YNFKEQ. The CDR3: CASSQDNSRLFF. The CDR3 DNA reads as TGTGCCAGCAGCCAAGATAATTCAAGGCTGTTTTTT.

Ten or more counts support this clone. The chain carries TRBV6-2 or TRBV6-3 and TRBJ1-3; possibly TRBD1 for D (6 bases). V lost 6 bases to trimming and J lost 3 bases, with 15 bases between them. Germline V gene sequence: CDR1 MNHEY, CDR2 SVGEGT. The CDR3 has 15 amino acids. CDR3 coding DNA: TGTGCCAGCAGAGACGCCGGGACACATGGAAACACCATATATTTT. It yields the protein CASRDAGTHGNTIYF.

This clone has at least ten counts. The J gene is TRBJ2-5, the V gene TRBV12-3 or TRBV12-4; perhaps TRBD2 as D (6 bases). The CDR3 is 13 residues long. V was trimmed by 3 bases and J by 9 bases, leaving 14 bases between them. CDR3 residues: CASSLNAGEAQYF. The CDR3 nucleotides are TGTGCCAGCAGTTTGAACGCTGGGGAGGCCCAGTACTTC.

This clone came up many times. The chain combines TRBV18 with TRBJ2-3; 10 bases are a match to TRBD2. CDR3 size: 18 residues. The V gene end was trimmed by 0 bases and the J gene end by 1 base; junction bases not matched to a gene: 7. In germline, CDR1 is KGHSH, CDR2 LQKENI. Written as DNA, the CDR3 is TGTGCCAGCTCACCACCTGGACTAGCGGCTTCGGGCACAGATACGCAGTATTTT. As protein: CASSPPGLAASGTDTQYF.

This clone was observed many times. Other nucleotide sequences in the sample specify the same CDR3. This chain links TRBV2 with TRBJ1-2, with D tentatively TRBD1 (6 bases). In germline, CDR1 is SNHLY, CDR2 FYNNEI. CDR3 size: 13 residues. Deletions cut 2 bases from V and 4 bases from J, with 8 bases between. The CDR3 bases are TGTGCCAGCAGTGAAAGACAGGTCTATGGCTACACCTTC. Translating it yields CASSERQVYGYTF.

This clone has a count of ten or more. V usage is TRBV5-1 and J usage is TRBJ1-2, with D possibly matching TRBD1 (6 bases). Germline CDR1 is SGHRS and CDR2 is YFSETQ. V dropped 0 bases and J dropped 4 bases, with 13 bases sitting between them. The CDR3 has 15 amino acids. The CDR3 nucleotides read TGCGCCAGCAGCTTGGACAGGGCGAGAAGCTATGGCTACACCTTC. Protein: CASSLDRARSYGYTF.

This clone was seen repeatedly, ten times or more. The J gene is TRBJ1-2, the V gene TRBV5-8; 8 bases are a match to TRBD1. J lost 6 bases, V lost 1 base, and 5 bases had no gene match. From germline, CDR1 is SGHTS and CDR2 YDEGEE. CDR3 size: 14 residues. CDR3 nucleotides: TGTGCCAGCAGCTTGAGCAGGACAGGGAATGGCTACACCTTC. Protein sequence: CASSLSRTGNGYTF.

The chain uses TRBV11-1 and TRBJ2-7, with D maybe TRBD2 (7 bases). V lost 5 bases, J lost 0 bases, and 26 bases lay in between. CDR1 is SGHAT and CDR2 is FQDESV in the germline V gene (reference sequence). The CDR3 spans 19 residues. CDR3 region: CASSTTGSGLADLSYEQYF. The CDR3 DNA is TGTGCCAGCAGCACCACAGGGTCGGGGCTAGCGGATCTCTCCTACGAGCAGTACTTC.